This TCR beta chain comes out of a study of blood T cell repertoires in COVID-19. Study in general: The analysed material was cDNA or gDNA that came from T cells, B-cell-depleted T cells, or PBMCs.

Assay: immunoSEQ multiplex PCR; the TCRdb copy retains only in-frame clones and omits some. The data contain about 72,000 clones, about nine tenths of them singletons. The CDR3 has 12 residues. CDR1 SQVTM and CDR2 ANQGSEA come from the germline V gene. The junction had 1 base not matched to a gene; V was cut back by 6 bases and J by 6 bases. The receptor was isolated from a woman in her sixties or seventies with acute or convalescent COVID-19. This rearrangement joins TRBV29-1 to TRBJ2-2; 10 nucleotides agree with TRBD1. The specimen sequenced was peripheral blood. CDR3 sequence reads: CSVGQGAGELFF. The CDR3 DNA sequence: TGCAGCGTCGGACAGGGGGCCGGGGAGCTGTTTTTT.